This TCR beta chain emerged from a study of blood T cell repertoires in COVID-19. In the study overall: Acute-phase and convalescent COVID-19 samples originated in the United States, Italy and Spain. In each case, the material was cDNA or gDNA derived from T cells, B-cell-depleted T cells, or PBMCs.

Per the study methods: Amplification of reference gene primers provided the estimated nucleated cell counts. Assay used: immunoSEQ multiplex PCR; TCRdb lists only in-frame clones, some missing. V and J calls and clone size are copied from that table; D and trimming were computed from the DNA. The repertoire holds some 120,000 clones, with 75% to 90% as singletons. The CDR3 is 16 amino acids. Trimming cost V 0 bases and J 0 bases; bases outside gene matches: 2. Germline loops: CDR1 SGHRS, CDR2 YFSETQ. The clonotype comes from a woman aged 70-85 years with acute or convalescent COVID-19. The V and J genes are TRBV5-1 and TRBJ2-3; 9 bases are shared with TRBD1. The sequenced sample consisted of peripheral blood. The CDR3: CASSLDTGGSTDTQYF. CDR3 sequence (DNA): TGCGCCAGCAGCTTGGATACAGGGGGCAGCACAGATACGCAGTATTTT.